The TCR beta chain under discussion was sequenced for a study of cytomegalovirus exposure and HLA in healthy donors (dated by TCRdb to 2016 to 2017). Background on the whole study: According to an earlier analysis of around 600 of the donors, some 180 million T cells yielded over 90 million unique TCR beta sequences and approximately 280 Gb of sequence data. Approximately 300 gigabases of sequencing data and approximately 85 million unique TCR sequences were included in an early release covering roughly 600 HLA-typed donors. Of the 300 to 450 genotyped donors, 65% to 90% were placed in the genetic ancestry cluster associated with self-reported Caucasian donors. The study was designed to test whether signatures of past pathogen exposure could be identified by cataloging public T cell receptors. The study profiled the T cell repertoires of fewer than 850 subjects by immunosequencing and related them to cytomegalovirus serostatus. In addition to the first cohort of 500 to 850 subjects, a separate validation cohort of over 90 different subjects was used. To predict cytomegalovirus infection status, the study brought together high-throughput TCR immunosequencing, statistical association of individual TCRs with disease status, and machine learning. In a later analysis, previously published TCR beta repertoires from some 640 donors were re-analyzed and high-resolution HLA genotyping was added so that TCR occurrence patterns could be studied. In the later analysis, no new phenotypic data were used to find candidate immune exposures; instead, reliance was placed on TCR beta sequences and their occurrence across donors. An earlier analysis of around 640 of the donors used high-throughput TCR beta sequencing to judge whether each TCR beta V gene segment behaved as functional or pseudogenic. Donor age, sex, ethnicity and CMV serostatus were compiled together with the repertoire data. In a later genetic analysis, genome-wide SNP genotypes for about three fifths of the roughly 670 donors were used, and that subset was treated as a discovery cohort. Every repertoire in the discovery cohort had been generated on one and the same sequencing platform. HLA typing covered class I and class II loci at four-digit resolution. The number of typed donors differed by locus: roughly 620-640 for A, B, C, DRB1 and DQB1; approximately 540 for DQA1; around 610 for DPA1; and approximately 450 for DPB1. Roughly five DR-DQ haplotypes were handled as single units for association and clustering because linkage in the cohort was strong. Among around 400 genotyped donors of the cohort, an average of approximately 240,000 unique TCR beta nucleotide sequences was sequenced per donor, of which 15% to 20% were non-productive. What the research found in general, with its limitations: In a later genetic analysis, a missense DCLRE1C variant was associated with V-gene and J-gene trimming of TCR beta chains, and the association was replicated in an independent cohort. In a later genetic analysis, fewer N-insertions in productive TCRs were reported among donors in an Asian-associated ancestry cluster than the roughly 670-donor mean. While some public TCRs were present in many individuals, most TCR sequences turned up only very rarely across donors. Immune exposure information for the cohort was limited to CMV serostatus. A later analysis found that most CMV-associated TCR beta chains appeared HLA-restricted, with HLA associations seemingly driven largely by CMV exposure. Cytomegalovirus status was reported to be diagnosed by the classifier with high specificity and sensitivity in both the original and validation cohorts. Because the 87-base-pair reads could not distinguish some IMGT-functional V segments, including TRBV6-2 and TRBV6-3, those segments were excluded. A later analysis found that TCR association rates varied across HLA loci, with DRB1 alleles showing the most associated TCRs and HLA-C alleles the fewest. The cohort was sequenced for TCR beta chains only, and without alpha or paired-chain data the features that could be detected were limited. The authors suggested that the approach could potentially be extended to other disease states and immunological phenotypes. In a later analysis, HLA-associated TCR beta chains showed more clonal expansion and lower generation probabilities than non-associated chains that were equally common. In vitro tests confirmed that a few of the cytomegalovirus-associated TCR beta chains recognize cytomegalovirus antigens. Assigning TCR associations to individual alleles was difficult when HLA alleles, especially DR and DQ, strongly co-occurred. Linkage disequilibrium might explain the correlated functional status among segregating V segments, but an unknown experimental factor could not be ruled out. A further reported finding was that TCR beta sequences accurately predicted the HLA-A and HLA-B alleles for most subjects in the first cohort. Presence/absence analyses assumed roughly uniform sequencing depth across donors, an assumption that may not hold. HLA typing was unavailable for some donors at each locus, so association tests used only the typed subset. A group of highly shared sequence variants was considered likely to be a technical artifact of the sequencing pipeline. Several of the top co-occurrence clusters appeared to be linked to parvovirus B19, influenza, CMV and Epstein-Barr virus, according to a later analysis. In an earlier analysis of 587 of the donors, most TCR beta V segments were observed in productive rearrangements about 87% or about 30% of the time, broadly matching IMGT annotations. In a later analysis, about 17,000 TCR beta sequences were associated with specific HLA alleles at a false discovery rate of 0.05. Because counts were too low, roughly 16 rarely observed V segments, including chromosome 9 orphons, were excluded from the earlier analysis of some 590 of the donors. The study gave a list of over 150 TCR beta chains associated with cytomegalovirus.

Taken from cysteine to phenylalanine, the CDR3 has 14 residues. Only the CDR3 region is kept as DNA, spanning 42 bases read in frame from base 1. Relative to germline, V is 2 bases shorter and J is 7 bases shorter, with 12 bases between their ends. CDR1 and CDR2 were assigned from the germline V gene as MGHDK and SYGVNS. The receptor library was made with the immunoSEQ multiplex PCR assay. A mixture of 60 forward primers for TCR Vbeta segments and 13 reverse primers for TCR Jbeta segments was used in the multiplex PCR. A multiplex PCR assay on genomic DNA amplified the CDR3 region of rearranged TCR beta genes. On the Illumina HiSeq System, the amplified TCR beta libraries were sequenced as 87-base-pair reads. Per the original workflow: A later analysis tallied 75 million to 95 million unique TCR beta chains across the 640 or so repertoires, and around 12 million of those chains were shared by two or more donors. A nearest-neighbor algorithm error-corrected the raw reads and collapsed the reads into unique sequences, merging closely related sequences to remove PCR and sequencing errors. Alignment of CDR3 sequences to IMGT reference sequences was used to assign V, D and J gene segments. For a sequence to be retained, a match of at least six nucleotides to both a V gene segment and a J gene segment was required. Rearrangements were classified as productive when the CDR3 lacked stop codons and remained in frame with V and J, and all other rearrangements were classified as non-productive. Following IMGT convention, CDR3 was defined as the stretch from the second conserved V-encoded cysteine to the conserved J-encoded phenylalanine. The earlier analysis of 587 of the donors excluded sequences that lacked an unambiguous match to a single V gene segment. An earlier analysis of a few hundred of the donors called V segments functional above 56.7% productive rearrangements and segregating when the between-donor standard deviation exceeded 5%. A statistical classification framework was built for diagnosing cytomegalovirus status from the catalog of TCR beta chain sequences. A later analysis assigned V and J genes by comparing TCR nucleotide sequences with IMGT/GENE-DB human TR gene sequences. The TCRdist pipeline was used in a later analysis to assign CDR3 sequences and most-parsimonious VDJ recombination scenarios. In a later analysis, every TCR beta chain was defined by the combination of its CDR3 amino acid sequence and its V-gene family, and reads without a unique V-gene family were dropped. A later analysis removed 500 to 650 highly shared, low-generation-probability nucleotide sequences to deal with suspected cross-contamination and a sequencing artifact. In a later analysis, a clonal expansion index for each public chain was calculated from normalized within-repertoire ranks of inferred template counts. In a later analysis, generation probabilities were computed using a VDJ recombination model fitted to out-of-frame rearrangements, and the results were checked against IGoR. Hypergeometric tests were used in a later analysis to score TCR-TCR, TCR-HLA and TCR-CMV co-occurrence, with a repertoire-size bias correction applied to the TCR pairs. In a later analysis, false discovery rates were estimated by permuting HLA or CMV assignments 20 times. In a later analysis, co-occurring TCRs were grouped with DBSCAN, and TCRdist sequence similarity was added when clustering was performed within HLA-allele-positive subsets. For co-occurrence clustering, repertoires with fewer than 30,000 or more than 120,000 public chains were excluded, along with five or six repertoires with anomalous nucleotide sharing. TCRdb holds this immuneACCESS table with in-frame rearrangements only. Some clones are missing; in checked studies, unresolved V genes explain under half, and the rest has no known cause. D and trimming come from the DNA, and the V and J calls and clone size come from that table. This sample has tens of thousands of clones in its table, and more than 80% of those were observed once. 5% to 6.5% of the sample comes from the top ten.

The cohort was made up of under 800 healthy bone marrow donors. All cohort members were sampled while nominally healthy, although unrecorded immune exposures were likely present. The donor tested CMV seronegative and was one of the 352 seronegative cohort members. Each donor provided a peripheral blood sample, and peripheral blood mononuclear cells were used for TCR beta sequencing. Genomic DNA was extracted from the blood cell samples with the Qiagen DNeasy Blood Extraction Kit. As regards this clone: Its antigen is not yet known. Within one base of it there is no much larger clone, and no base qualities were kept.

Sequenced sample: PBMCs. The chain joins TRBV25-1 to TRBJ2-1; the best D guess is TRBD2, with 5 bases matching. The sequence was obtained from a male donor in good health and CMV-seronegative. The CDR3 in this case is CASSETGKSNEQFF. The nucleotide sequence reads as follows: TGTGCCAGCAGTGAAACCGGGAAGAGTAATGAGCAGTTCTTC.